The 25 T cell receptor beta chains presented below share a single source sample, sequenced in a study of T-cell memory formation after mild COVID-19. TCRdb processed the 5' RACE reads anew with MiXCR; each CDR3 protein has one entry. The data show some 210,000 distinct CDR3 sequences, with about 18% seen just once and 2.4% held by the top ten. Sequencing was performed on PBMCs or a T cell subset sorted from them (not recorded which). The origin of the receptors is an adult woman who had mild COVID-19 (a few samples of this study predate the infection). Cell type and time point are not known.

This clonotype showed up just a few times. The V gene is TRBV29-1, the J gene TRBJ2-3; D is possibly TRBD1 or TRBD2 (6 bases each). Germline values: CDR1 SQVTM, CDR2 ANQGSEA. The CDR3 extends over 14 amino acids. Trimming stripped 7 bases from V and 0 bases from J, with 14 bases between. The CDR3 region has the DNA TGCAGCGCTGCCCCGGGGGCTAGCACAGATACGCAGTATTTT. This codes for CSAAPGASTDTQYF.

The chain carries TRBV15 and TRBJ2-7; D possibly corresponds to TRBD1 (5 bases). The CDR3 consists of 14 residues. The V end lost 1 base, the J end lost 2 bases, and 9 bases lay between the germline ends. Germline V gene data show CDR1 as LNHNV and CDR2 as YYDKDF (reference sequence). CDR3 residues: CATSRGGAAYEQYF. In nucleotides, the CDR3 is TGTGCCACCAGCAGAGGTGGGGCGGCCTACGAGCAGTACTTC.

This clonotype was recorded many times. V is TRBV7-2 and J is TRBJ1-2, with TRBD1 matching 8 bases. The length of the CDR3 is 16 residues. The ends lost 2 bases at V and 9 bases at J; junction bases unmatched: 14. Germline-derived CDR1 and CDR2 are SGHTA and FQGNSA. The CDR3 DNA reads TGTGCCAGCAGCTTACGGCGAGTCCGCGGACAGGGCCGCTACACCTTC. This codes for CASSLRRVRGQGRYTF.

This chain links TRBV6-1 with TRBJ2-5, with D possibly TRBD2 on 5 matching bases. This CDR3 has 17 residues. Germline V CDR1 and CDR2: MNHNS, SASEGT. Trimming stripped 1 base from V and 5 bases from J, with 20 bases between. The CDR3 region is CASSEVVLAGLVETQYF. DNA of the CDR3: TGTGCCAGCAGTGAAGTGGTTCTAGCCGGGCTGGTGGAGACCCAGTACTTC.

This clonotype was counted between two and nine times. CDR3 coding DNA: TGCAGCGTCCTCGGGACAGGGGTGTCCTACGAGCAGTACTTC. This encodes CSVLGTGVSYEQYF. This rearrangement joins TRBV29-1 to TRBJ2-7, with TRBD1 matching over 10 bases. CDR1 is SQVTM and CDR2 is ANQGSEA in the germline V gene. The CDR3 runs to 14 residues. V was clipped by 6 bases and J by 1 base; unmatched bases: 6.

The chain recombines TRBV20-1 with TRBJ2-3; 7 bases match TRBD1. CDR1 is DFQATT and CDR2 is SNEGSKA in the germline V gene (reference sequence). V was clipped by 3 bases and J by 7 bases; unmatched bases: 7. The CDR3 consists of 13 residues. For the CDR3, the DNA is TGCAGTGCTAGGGGGACAGAGCGAAATACGCAGTATTTT. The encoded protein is CSARGTERNTQYF.

CDR3 sequence: CASSLGMGSQAEQYF. DNA of the CDR3: TGCGCCAGCAGCTTGGGGATGGGGAGCCAAGCCGAGCAGTACTTC. The chain combines TRBV5-1 with TRBJ2-7; possible D gene TRBD2, 5 bases. Germline CDR1 reads SGHRS; CDR2 reads YFSETQ. The CDR3 has 15 amino acids. The V end lost 0 bases, the J end lost 6 bases, and 16 bases lay between the germline ends.

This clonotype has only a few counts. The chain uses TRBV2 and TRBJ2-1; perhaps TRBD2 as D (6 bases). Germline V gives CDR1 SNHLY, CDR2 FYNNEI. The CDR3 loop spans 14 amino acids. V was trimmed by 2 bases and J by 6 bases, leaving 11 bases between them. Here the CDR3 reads CASSELTSINEQFF. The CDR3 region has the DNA TGTGCCAGCAGTGAATTAACTAGCATCAATGAGCAGTTCTTC.

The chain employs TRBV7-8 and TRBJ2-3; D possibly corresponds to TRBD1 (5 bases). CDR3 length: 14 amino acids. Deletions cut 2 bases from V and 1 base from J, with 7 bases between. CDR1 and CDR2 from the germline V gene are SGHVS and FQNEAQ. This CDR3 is CASSLLRGTDTQYF. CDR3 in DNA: TGTGCCAGCAGCTTACTCAGGGGCACAGATACGCAGTATTTT. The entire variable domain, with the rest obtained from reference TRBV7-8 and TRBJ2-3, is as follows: GAGVSQSPRYKVAKRGQDVALRCDPISGHVSLFWYQQALGQGPEFLTYFQNEAQLDKSGLPSDRFFAERPEGSVSTLKIQRTQQEDSAVYLCASSLLRGTDTQYFGPGTRLTVL.

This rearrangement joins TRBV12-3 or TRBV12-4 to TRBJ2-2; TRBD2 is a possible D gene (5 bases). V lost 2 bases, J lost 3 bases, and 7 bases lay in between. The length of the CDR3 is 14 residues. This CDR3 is CASSLRTHTGELFF. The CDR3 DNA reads TGTGCCAGCAGTTTAAGGACTCACACCGGGGAGCTGTTTTTT.

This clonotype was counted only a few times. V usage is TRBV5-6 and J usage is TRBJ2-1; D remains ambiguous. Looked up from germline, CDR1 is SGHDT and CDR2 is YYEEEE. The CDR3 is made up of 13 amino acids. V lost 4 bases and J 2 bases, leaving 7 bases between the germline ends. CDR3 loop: CASSPATYNEQFF. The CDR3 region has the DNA TGTGCCAGCAGCCCGGCCACCTACAATGAGCAGTTCTTC.

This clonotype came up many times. The CDR3 DNA sequence: TGTGCCAGCAACCCGAGCGGGAGTAAATCCTACGAGCAGTACTTC. Translating it yields CASNPSGSKSYEQYF. The V call is TRBV6-2 or TRBV6-3, the J call TRBJ2-7, with 8 bases identical to TRBD2. J lost 1 base, V lost 7 bases, and 9 bases had no gene match. This CDR3 has 15 residues. Germline lookup yields CDR1 MNHEY and CDR2 SVGEGT.

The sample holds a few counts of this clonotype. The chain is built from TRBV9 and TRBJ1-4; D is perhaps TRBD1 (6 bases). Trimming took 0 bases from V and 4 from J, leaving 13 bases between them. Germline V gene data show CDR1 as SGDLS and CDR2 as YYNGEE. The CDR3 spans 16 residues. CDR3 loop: CASSVATGGGNEKLFF. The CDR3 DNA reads TGTGCCAGCAGCGTAGCTACGGGGGGCGGTAATGAAAAACTGTTTTTT.

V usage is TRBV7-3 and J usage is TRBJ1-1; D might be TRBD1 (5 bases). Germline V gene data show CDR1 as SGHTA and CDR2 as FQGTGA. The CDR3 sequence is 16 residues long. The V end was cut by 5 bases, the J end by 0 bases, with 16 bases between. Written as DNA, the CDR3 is TGTGCCAGCAGCAAACTCCCTCGGGGGATGAACACTGAAGCTTTCTTT. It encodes CASSKLPRGMNTEAFF.

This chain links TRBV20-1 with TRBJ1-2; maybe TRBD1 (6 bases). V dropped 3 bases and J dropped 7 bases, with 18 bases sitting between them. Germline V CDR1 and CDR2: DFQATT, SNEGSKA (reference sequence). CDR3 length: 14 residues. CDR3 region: CSARPGARRSGYTF. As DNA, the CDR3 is TGCAGTGCTAGGCCAGGGGCTAGAAGAAGTGGCTACACCTTC.

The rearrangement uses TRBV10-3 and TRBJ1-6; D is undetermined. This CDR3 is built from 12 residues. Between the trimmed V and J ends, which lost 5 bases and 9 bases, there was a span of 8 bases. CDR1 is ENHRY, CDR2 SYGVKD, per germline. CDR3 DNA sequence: TGTGCCATCAGTCCCGTGGGTTCACCCCTCCACTTT. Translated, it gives CAISPVGSPLHF.

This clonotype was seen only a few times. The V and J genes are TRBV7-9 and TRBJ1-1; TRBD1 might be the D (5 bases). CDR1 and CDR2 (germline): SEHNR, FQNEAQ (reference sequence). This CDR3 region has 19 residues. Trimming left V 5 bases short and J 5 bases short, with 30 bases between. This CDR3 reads CASSPRAANRPGWGTEAFF. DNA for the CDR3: TGTGCCAGCAGCCCCAGGGCGGCGAACAGGCCCGGTTGGGGGACTGAAGCTTTCTTT.

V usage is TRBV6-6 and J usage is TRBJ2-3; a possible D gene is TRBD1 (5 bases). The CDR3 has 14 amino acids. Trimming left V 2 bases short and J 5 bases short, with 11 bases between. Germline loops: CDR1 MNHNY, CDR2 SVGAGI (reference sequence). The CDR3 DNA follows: TGTGCCAGCAGTTACCGCCAGGGAATAGATACGCAGTATTTT. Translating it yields CASSYRQGIDTQYF.

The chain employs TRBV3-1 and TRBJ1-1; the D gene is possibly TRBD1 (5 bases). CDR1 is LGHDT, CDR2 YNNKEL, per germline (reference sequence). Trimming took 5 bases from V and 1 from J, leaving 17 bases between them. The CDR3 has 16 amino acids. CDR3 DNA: TGTGCCAGCAGCGGCCGATCAGGGCGGGGGAACACTGAAGCTTTCTTT. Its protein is CASSGRSGRGNTEAFF.

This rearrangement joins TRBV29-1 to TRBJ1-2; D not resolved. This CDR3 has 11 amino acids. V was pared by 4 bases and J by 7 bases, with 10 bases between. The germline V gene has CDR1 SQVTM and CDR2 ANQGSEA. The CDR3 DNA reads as TGCAGCGTTGTAACAGCGTCTGGCTACACCTTC. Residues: CSVVTASGYTF.

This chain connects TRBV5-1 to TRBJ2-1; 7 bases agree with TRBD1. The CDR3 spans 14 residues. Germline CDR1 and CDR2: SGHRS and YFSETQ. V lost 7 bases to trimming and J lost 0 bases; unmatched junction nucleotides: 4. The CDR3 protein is CASGRDSSYNEQFF. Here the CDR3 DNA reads TGCGCCAGCGGTAGGGACAGCTCCTACAATGAGCAGTTCTTC.

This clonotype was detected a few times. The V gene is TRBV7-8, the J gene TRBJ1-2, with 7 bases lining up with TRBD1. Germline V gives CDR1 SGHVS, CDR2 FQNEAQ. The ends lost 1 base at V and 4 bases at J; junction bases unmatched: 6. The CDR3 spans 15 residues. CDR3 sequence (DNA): TGTGCCAGCAGCTTAGAACCAGGGGGACGCTATGGCTACACCTTC. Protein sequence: CASSLEPGGRYGYTF.

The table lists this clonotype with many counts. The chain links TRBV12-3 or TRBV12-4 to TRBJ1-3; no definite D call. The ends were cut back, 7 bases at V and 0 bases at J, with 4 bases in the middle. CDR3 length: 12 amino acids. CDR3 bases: TGTGCCAGCACCCTCTCTGGAAACACCATATATTTT. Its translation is CASTLSGNTIYF.

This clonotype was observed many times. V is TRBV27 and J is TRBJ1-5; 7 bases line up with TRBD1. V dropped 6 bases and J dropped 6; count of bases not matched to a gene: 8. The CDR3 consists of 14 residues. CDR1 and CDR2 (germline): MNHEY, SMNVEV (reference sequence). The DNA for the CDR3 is TGTGCCAGCAGGAGACAGGGTAGGGGTCAGCCCCAGCATTTT. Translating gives CASRRQGRGQPQHF.

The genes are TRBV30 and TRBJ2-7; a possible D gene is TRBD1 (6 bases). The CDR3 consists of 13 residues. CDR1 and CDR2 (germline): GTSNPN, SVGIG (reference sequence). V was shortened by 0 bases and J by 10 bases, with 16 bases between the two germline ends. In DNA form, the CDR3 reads TGTGCCTGGAGTGTCCGGGACAATCACCACCAGTACTTC. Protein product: CAWSVRDNHHQYF.